Each of the 23 T cell receptor beta chains below was sequenced from the same sample in a study of cytomegalovirus exposure and HLA in healthy donors (dated by TCRdb to 2015 to 2018). Library preparation was by the immunoSEQ multiplex PCR assay. The multiplex PCR relied on a mix of 60 forward primers for TCR Vbeta segments and 13 reverse primers for TCR Jbeta segments. Here the immuneACCESS table is served through TCRdb, limited to in-frame sequences with V and J called. Missing clones are a known gap in these copies; in checked studies unresolved V genes cover under half, and the rest lacks a known reason. The sample table lists 150,000 or so clones, roughly 80% of them with a count of one. The ten most abundant clones make up less than 9.5% of the sample. Sequencing input: PBMCs. All receptors come from a woman in her 40s in good health and CMV-seropositive.

The chain couples TRBV5-4 to TRBJ2-3; 8 bases fit TRBD1. Germline CDR1 is SGHNT and CDR2 is YYREEE (reference sequence). The CDR3 contains 17 residues. With V trimmed by 2 bases and J by 1 base, 9 bases remained unmatched. Here the CDR3 reads CASSLGAGGRRTDTQYF. The CDR3 bases are TGTGCCAGCAGCTTAGGGGCAGGGGGCAGGCGCACAGATACGCAGTATTTT.

The chain links TRBV2 to TRBJ2-3; 8 nucleotides agree with TRBD2. Germline lookup yields CDR1 SNHLY and CDR2 FYNNEI. V was pared by 6 bases and J by 2 bases, with 19 bases of the junction left unmatched. The CDR3 contains 19 residues. The CDR3 DNA is TGTGCCAGCAGGACCAACCACCTAGCGGGCGGGACATCCACAGATACGCAGTATTTT. Translating it yields CASRTNHLAGGTSTDTQYF.

This clone came up a few times. The chain has TRBV19 and TRBJ1-2; no firm D call. This CDR3 comprises 14 residues. Trimming pared 5 bases from V and 1 base from J, leaving 11 bases between. Germline V CDR1 and CDR2: LNHDA, SQIVND (reference sequence). The CDR3 loop reads CASSLGWSNYGYTF. The CDR3 bases are TGTGCCAGTAGTCTAGGGTGGAGTAACTATGGCTACACCTTC.

The chain is built from TRBV18 and TRBJ2-1; 10 bases line up with TRBD1. CDR3 length: 14 amino acids. Germline trimming cut 3 bases from V and 8 bases from J; bases unmatched to any gene: 4. CDR1 is KGHSH and CDR2 is LQKENI in the germline V gene. CDR3 loop: CASSPRGQGYEQFF. CDR3 sequence (DNA): TGTGCCAGCTCACCCCGGGGACAGGGGTATGAGCAGTTCTTC.

The V gene is TRBV28, the J gene TRBJ1-5; tentative D call: TRBD1 (6 bases). Germline loops: CDR1 MDHEN, CDR2 SYDVKM. This CDR3 is 16 amino acids long. V was pared by 8 bases and J by 0 bases, with 17 bases between. Written as DNA, the CDR3 is TGTGCCAGCCGAGCCCCGCCAGGGGATAGCAATCAGCCCCAGCATTTT. Protein: CASRAPPGDSNQPQHF.

The chain couples TRBV27 to TRBJ2-1; the match to TRBD2 covers 11 bases. J was trimmed by 9 bases and V by 6 bases; bases with no gene match: 10. CDR1 is MNHEY and CDR2 is SMNVEV in the germline V gene (reference sequence). This CDR3 spans 15 amino acids. The CDR3 DNA reads as TGTGCCAGCAGCCTAGCGGGAGGACTAATAGGTGAGCAGTTCTTC. Its translation is CASSLAGGLIGEQFF.

This clone appeared a single time. The rearrangement uses TRBV7-2 and TRBJ2-2; 14 positions agree with TRBD2. The CDR3 has 16 residues. V was clipped by 3 bases and J by 4 bases; unmatched bases: 1. Germline assignment: CDR1 SGHTA and CDR2 FQGNSA. This chain's CDR3 is CASSLTSGRATGELFF. CDR3 coding DNA: TGTGCCAGCAGCTTGACTAGCGGGAGGGCCACCGGGGAGCTGTTTTTT.

DNA for the CDR3: TGTGCCAGCAGTTCCATAAGCGGGAGGACGGCCAATGAGCAGTTCTTC. The encoded protein is CASSSISGRTANEQFF. This chain links TRBV28 with TRBJ2-1; 9 positions match TRBD2. There are 16 residues in the CDR3. With 4 bases clipped from V and 6 bases from J, the junction kept 10 bases outside the gene matches. The germline V gene has CDR1 MDHEN and CDR2 SYDVKM. The variable domain in full, with the rest retrieved from reference TRBV28 and TRBJ2-1, is DVKVTQSSRYLVKRTGEKVFLECVQDMDHENMFWYRQDPGLGLRLIYFSYDVKMKEKGDIPEGYSVSREKKERFSLILESASTNQTSMYLCASSSISGRTANEQFFGPGTRLTVL.

Comments on this clone: The identical CDR3 is also encoded by other nucleotide sequences in the sample. This chain connects TRBV5-1 to TRBJ1-1, with D perhaps matching TRBD1 (5 bases). Per germline, CDR1 SGHRS and CDR2 YFSETQ. The CDR3 sequence is 14 residues long. The ends were cut back, 4 bases at V and 6 bases at J, with 16 bases in the middle. The CDR3 loop is CASSQTGGFAEAFF. The CDR3 coding sequence is TGCGCCAGCAGCCAGACGGGGGGTTTCGCTGAAGCTTTCTTT.

The V gene is TRBV5-1, the J gene TRBJ2-7; 7 bases match TRBD1. Per germline, CDR1 SGHRS and CDR2 YFSETQ. J lost 2 bases, V lost 4 bases, and 15 bases had no gene match. The CDR3 has 17 residues. The CDR3 DNA is TGCGCCAGCAGCCAAAACCCCACAGGGGTGTTTCCCTACGAGCAGTACTTC. It is translated as CASSQNPTGVFPYEQYF.

This clone was observed once. The genes are TRBV28 and TRBJ1-5, with D possibly being TRBD1 (5 bases). The V gene's germline CDR1 is MDHEN and CDR2 SYDVKM. The CDR3 has 12 residues. Trimming took off 7 bases at V and 1 base at J, with 5 bases between the two ends. CDR3 DNA sequence: TGTGCCAGCAAGGGGAGCAATCAGCCCCAGCATTTT. Its protein is CASKGSNQPQHF.

The gene calls are TRBV11-3 and TRBJ2-1; 7 bases match TRBD1. The CDR3 sequence is 15 residues long. V trimming: 1 base; J trimming: 5 bases; junction bases outside the gene matches: 5. The germline CDR1 and CDR2 sequences are SGHNT and YENEEA. The CDR3 protein is CASSLVDRLNNEQFF. Here the CDR3 DNA reads TGTGCCAGCAGCTTAGTGGACAGGCTGAACAATGAGCAGTTCTTC.

V is TRBV30 and J is TRBJ2-1; TRBD2 agrees at 7 bases. The CDR3 is 14 residues long. V lost 4 bases, J lost 1 base, and 4 bases stayed unmatched. Germline loops: CDR1 GTSNPN, CDR2 SVGIG (reference sequence). CDR3 sequence: CAWMAGVSYNEQFF. The CDR3 bases are TGTGCCTGGATGGCGGGGGTATCCTACAATGAGCAGTTCTTC. Together with reference TRBV30 and TRBJ2-1, the CDR3 gives the full variable domain: SQTIHQWPATLVQPVGSPLSLECTVEGTSNPNLYWYRQAAGRGLQLLFYSVGIGQISSEVPQNLSASRPQDRQFILSSKKLLLSDSGFYLCAWMAGVSYNEQFFGPGTRLTVL.

This chain uses TRBV4-1 with TRBJ2-1, with TRBD1 identical over 9 bases. Germline CDR1 MGHRA, CDR2 YSYEKL. The CDR3 is made up of 17 amino acids. Losses at the gene ends were 0 bases for V and 8 bases for J; bases not matched to a gene: 11. CDR3 loop: CASSQDKTGTGFHEQFF. CDR3 coding DNA: TGCGCCAGCAGCCAAGACAAAACCGGGACAGGGTTTCATGAGCAGTTCTTC.

The V call is TRBV7-2, the J call TRBJ2-1, with a weak D call TRBD1 (5 bases). CDR3 size: 14 residues. V was trimmed by 1 base and J by 7 bases, leaving 11 bases between them. CDR1 and CDR2 from the germline V gene are SGHTA and FQGNSA. CDR3 sequence reads: CASSLVKGRNEQFF. The DNA for the CDR3 is TGTGCCAGCAGCTTAGTAAAGGGGCGGAATGAGCAGTTCTTC.

CDR3 loop: CASSLALTRGDRYF. The CDR3 nucleotides are TGTGCCAGCAGCTTAGCGCTCACCCGGGGGGACCGGTATTTT. The gene calls are TRBV7-9 and TRBJ2-3; 7 positions agree with TRBD2. CDR3 length: 14 residues. Germline CDR1 and CDR2: SEHNR and FQNEAQ (reference sequence). The V segment lost 0 bases and the J segment 14 bases; nucleotides outside the gene matches: 11. The full variable domain, with the rest looked up from reference TRBV7-9 and TRBJ2-3, is DTGVSQNPRHKITKRGQNVTFRCDPISEHNRLYWYRQTLGQGPEFLTYFQNEAQLEKSRLLSDRFSAERPKGSFSTLEIQRTEQGDSAMYLCASSLALTRGDRYFGPGTRLTVL.

J is TRBJ2-1 and V is TRBV19, with D hard to call. Trimming left V 6 bases short and J 0 bases short, with 15 bases between. The germline gives CDR1 LNHDA, CDR2 SQIVND (reference sequence). This CDR3 spans 16 amino acids. CDR3 protein: CASRTRHLSSYNEQFF. The CDR3, as DNA: TGTGCCAGTAGAACCAGGCACCTGAGCTCCTACAATGAGCAGTTCTTC. Drawing the rest from reference TRBV19 and TRBJ2-1, the complete variable domain is DGGITQSPKYLFRKEGQNVTLSCEQNLNHDAMYWYRQDPGQGLRLIYYSQIVNDFQKGDIAEGYSVSREKKESFPLTVTSAQKNPTAFYLCASRTRHLSSYNEQFFGPGTRLTVL.

This clone was recorded a few times. J is TRBJ1-1 and V is TRBV10-3; D unresolved. The CDR3 runs 12 residues. Trimming stripped 6 bases from V and 5 bases from J, with 10 bases between. Germline lookup yields CDR1 ENHRY and CDR2 SYGVKD. The CDR3 nucleotides read TGTGCCATCAGGGGCGTCGGTACTGAAGCTTTCTTT. This translates into CAIRGVGTEAFF.

This chain links TRBV19 with TRBJ2-7; TRBD1 aligns across 9 bases. The CDR3 has 15 residues. V shed 5 bases and J 3 bases; nucleotides not matched to a gene: 8. Germline V lookup: CDR1 LNHDA, CDR2 SQIVND (reference sequence). The CDR3: CASSVDRGDIYEQYF. CDR3 DNA: TGTGCCAGTAGTGTCGACAGGGGGGATATCTACGAGCAGTACTTC.

Comment on this clone: One end of the junction fails to match germline, which may point to a read error. The chain is built from TRBV29-1 and TRBJ2-7; 11 bases map to TRBD1. CDR1 and CDR2 (germline): SQVTM, ANQGSEA. The CDR3 totals 15 residues. Here the CDR3 reads CSVKEGQGAKYEQYF. DNA for the CDR3: TGCAGCGTTAAAGAAGGACAGGGGGCAAAGTACGAGCAGTACTTC.

The rearrangement uses TRBV28 and TRBJ1-1; 9 nucleotides agree with TRBD1. J gave up 5 bases and V 4 bases, and 5 bases lay outside the gene matches. Per the germline V gene, CDR1 is MDHEN and CDR2 is SYDVKM. This CDR3 spans 14 amino acids. The CDR3 DNA sequence: TGTGCCAGCAGTTGGAGGACAGGGGTGACTGAAGCTTTCTTT. It translates to CASSWRTGVTEAFF.

V is TRBV18 and J is TRBJ2-7; TRBD2 matches at 14 bases. The CDR3 extends over 18 amino acids. The V segment lost 4 bases and the J segment 1 base; nucleotides outside the gene matches: 9. CDR1 is KGHSH and CDR2 is LQKENI in the germline V gene. The CDR3 DNA reads as TGTGCCAGCTCACTCGGGACTAGCGGGAGAGGGCGTTCCTACGAGCAGTACTTC. Translation: CASSLGTSGRGRSYEQYF.

J is TRBJ1-5 and V is TRBV5-6; TRBD1 is a possible D gene (5 bases). This CDR3 spans 13 amino acids. The germline V gene encodes CDR1 SGHDT and CDR2 YYEEEE. V lost 0 bases and J lost 4, with 5 bases in between. CDR3 nucleotide sequence: TGTGCCAGCAGCTTGGCAGGGAATCAGCCCCAGCATTTT. It translates to CASSLAGNQPQHF. The full variable domain, completed using reference TRBV5-6 and TRBJ1-5, is DAGVTQSPTHLIKTRGQQVTLRCSPKSGHDTVSWYQQALGQGPQFIFQYYEEEERQRGNFPDRFSGHQFPNYSSELNVNALLLGDSALYLCASSLAGNQPQHFGDGTRLSIL.